This TCR beta chain was profiled in a study of OX40 agonist ivuxolimab in advanced cancers. Broadly, across the study: Ivuxolimab was an agonistic, fully human IgG2 monoclonal antibody directed against OX40 (CD134), a costimulatory receptor. The dose-escalation cohort was approximately 83% male with a mean age of about 60 years, ranging from 23 to 79. Intravenous ivuxolimab was administered to patients every 2 weeks at six dose levels: 0.01, 0.1, 0.3, 1.5, 3 and 10 mg/kg. The monotherapy dose-escalation portion (N of about 47 patients) of the phase I ivuxolimab trial is reported in the paper. Among the approximately 54 dose-escalation patients, around 20 had hepatocellular carcinoma, roughly 15 melanoma, 9 renal cell carcinoma and 9 head and neck cancer. Patients were allowed to have had prior anti-PD-1, anti-PD-L1 or anti-CTLA-4 therapy, and 40% of the dose-escalation patients had previously received checkpoint inhibitors. Partial responses were achieved by three dose-escalation patients, of whom one had hepatocellular carcinoma and two had cutaneous melanoma. The point of sequencing TCRbeta in the periphery was to test whether ivuxolimab changed TCR sequence diversity and drove clonal T-cell expansion.

Comments on this clone: Its specific antigen is unknown. Base qualities are missing; no much larger clone stands one base away.

For sequencing of the TCRbeta CDR3 region, genomic DNA was extracted from the sorted cells. The immunoSEQ Assay was used to sequence the TCRbeta CDR3 regions. TCRdb holds this immuneACCESS table with in-frame rearrangements only. Some clones are missing; in checked studies, unresolved V genes explain under half, and the rest has no known cause. The sample contains 90,000 to 100,000 clones, nearly 90% of them found a single time. The top ten clonotypes cover under 0.2% of the sample. The study at large found these results: After ivuxolimab, more expanded clones were found on average in CD8+ T cells than in CD4+ T cells. Low levels of normalized T-cell clonal expansion were also seen in some patients who did not respond. The antigen specificity of the clonally expanded peripheral T cells was not determined. In partial responders in the 0.1-3.0 mg/kg groups, normalized peripheral clonal expansion was found to be among the lowest, especially among CD8+ T cells. At doses of 0.1 to 3.0 mg/kg, clonal expansion of both CD4+ and CD8+ blood T cells was observed from baseline to week 6.

The trial excluded patients who had a history of autoimmune disease or who were on systemic immunosuppression. In every dose cohort, peripheral blood was drawn for TCR sequencing at baseline, cycle 4 day 1, and cycle 7 day 1. Samples were obtained from an open-label, multicenter, first-in-human phase I dose-escalation trial of ivuxolimab. The trial enrolled adults with locally advanced or metastatic head and neck squamous cell, hepatocellular, melanoma or renal cell carcinoma. Before TCR sequencing, CD4+ T cells and CD8+ T cells from peripheral blood were sorted into separate populations. From cysteine to phenylalanine, the CDR3 is 17 amino acids long. The entry retains the CDR3 DNA only, 51 bases that are in frame from base 1. The germline V gene sets CDR1 to MNHNS and CDR2 to SASEGT. V lost 3 bases and J lost 2 bases; the stretch between them is 17 bases long.

Source: CD4+ or CD8+ T cells sorted from blood, taken in a trial of the OX40 agonist ivuxolimab. The V gene is TRBV6-1 and the J gene is TRBJ2-1; no D gene call is confident. The receptor was isolated from an adult with an advanced solid tumor such as melanoma, head and neck, liver or kidney cancer. The DNA reads TGTGCCAGCAGTGACCCCTACAGACGTAAAGCCTACAATGAGCAGTTCTTC. Translated, this is CASSDPYRRKAYNEQFF.